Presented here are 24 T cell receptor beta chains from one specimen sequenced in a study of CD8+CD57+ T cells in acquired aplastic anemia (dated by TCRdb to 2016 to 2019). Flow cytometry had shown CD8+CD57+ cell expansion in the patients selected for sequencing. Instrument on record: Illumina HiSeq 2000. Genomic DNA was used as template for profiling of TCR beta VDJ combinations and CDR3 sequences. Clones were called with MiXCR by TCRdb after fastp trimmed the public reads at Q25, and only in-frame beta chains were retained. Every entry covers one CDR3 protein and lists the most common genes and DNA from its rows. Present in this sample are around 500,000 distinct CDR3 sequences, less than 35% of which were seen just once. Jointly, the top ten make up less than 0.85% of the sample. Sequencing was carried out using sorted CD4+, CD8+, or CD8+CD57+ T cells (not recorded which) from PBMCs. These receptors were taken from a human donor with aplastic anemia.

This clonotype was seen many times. The CDR3 spells CASSLLASGRAADTQYF. Written as DNA, the CDR3 is TGTGCCAGCAGCTTATTAGCTAGCGGGAGGGCCGCGGATACGCAGTATTTT. The V gene is TRBV11-2, the J gene TRBJ2-3; TRBD2 agrees at 12 bases. CDR1 is SGHAT and CDR2 is FQNNGV in the germline V gene. The CDR3 length is 17 residues. V shed 2 bases, J shed 6 bases, and the junction held 9 bases outside the gene matches. The full variable domain, with the rest looked up from reference TRBV11-2 and TRBJ2-3, is EAGVAQSPRYKIIEKRQSVAFWCNPISGHATLYWYQQILGQGPKLLIQFQNNGVVDDSQLPKDRFSAERLKGVDSTLKIQPAKLEDSAVYLCASSLLASGRAADTQYFGPGTRLTVL.

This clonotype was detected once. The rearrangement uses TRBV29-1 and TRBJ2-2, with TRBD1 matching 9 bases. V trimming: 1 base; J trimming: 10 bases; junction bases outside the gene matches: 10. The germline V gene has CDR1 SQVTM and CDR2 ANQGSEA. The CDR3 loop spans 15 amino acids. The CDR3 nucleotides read TGCAGCGTTGAAGTCCCCGGGACAGGGTACTTGGAGCTGTTTTTT. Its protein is CSVEVPGTGYLELFF.

For the CDR3, the DNA is TGTGCCAGCAGTGAAACACCCTCCGGGAGATTGAGATACGAGCAGTACTTC. Translating it yields CASSETPSGRLRYEQYF. The V call is TRBV6-1, the J call TRBJ2-7, with TRBD2 as a possible D gene (6 bases). V lost 2 bases, J lost 4 bases, and 21 bases lay in between. This CDR3 spans 17 amino acids. Germline CDR1 and CDR2: MNHNS and SASEGT.

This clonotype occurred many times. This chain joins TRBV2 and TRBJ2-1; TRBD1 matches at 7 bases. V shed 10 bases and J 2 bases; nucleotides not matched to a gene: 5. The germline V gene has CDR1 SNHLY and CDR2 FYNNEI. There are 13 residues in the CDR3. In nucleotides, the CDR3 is TGTGCCACTGGGACAGAGACCTACAATGAGCAGTTCTTC. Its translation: CATGTETYNEQFF.

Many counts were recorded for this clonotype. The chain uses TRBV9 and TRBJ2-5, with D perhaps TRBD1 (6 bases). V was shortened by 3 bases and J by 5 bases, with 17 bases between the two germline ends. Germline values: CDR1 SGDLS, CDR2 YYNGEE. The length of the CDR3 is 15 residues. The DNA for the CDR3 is TGTGCCAGCAGCGCCACAGGGCAACGGTCGGAGACCCAGTACTTC. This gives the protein CASSATGQRSETQYF.

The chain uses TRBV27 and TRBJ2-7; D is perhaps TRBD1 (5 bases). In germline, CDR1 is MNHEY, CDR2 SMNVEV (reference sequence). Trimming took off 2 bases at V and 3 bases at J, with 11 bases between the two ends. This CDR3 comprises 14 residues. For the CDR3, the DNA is TGTGCCAGCAGTTTAACCGTCCAGGGCTACGAGCAGTACTTC. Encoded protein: CASSLTVQGYEQYF.

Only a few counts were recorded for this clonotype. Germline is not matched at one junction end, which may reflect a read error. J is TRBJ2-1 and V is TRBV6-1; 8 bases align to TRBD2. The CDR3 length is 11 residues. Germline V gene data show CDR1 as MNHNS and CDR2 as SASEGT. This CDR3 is CASIIFSGVHF. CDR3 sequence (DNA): TGTGCCAGCATTATTTTTAGCGGGGTCCACTTC.

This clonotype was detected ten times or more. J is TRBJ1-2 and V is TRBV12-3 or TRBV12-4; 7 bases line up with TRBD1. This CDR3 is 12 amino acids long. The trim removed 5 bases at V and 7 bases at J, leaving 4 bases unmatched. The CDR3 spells CASSTRGVGYTF. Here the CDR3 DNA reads TGTGCCAGCAGTACCAGGGGGGTTGGCTACACCTTC.

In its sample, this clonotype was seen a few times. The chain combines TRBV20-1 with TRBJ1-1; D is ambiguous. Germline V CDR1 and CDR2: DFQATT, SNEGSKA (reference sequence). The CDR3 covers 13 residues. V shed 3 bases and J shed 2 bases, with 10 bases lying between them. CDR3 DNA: TGCAGTGCTAGTGGGCTTATAAACACTGAAGCTTTCTTT. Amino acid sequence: CSASGLINTEAFF.

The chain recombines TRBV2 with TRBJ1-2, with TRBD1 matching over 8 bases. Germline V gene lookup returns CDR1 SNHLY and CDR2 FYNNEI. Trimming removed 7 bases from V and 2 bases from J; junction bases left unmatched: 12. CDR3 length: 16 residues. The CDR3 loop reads CASIPGQEPTNYGYTF. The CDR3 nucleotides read TGTGCCAGCATCCCGGGACAGGAGCCCACCAACTATGGCTACACCTTC.

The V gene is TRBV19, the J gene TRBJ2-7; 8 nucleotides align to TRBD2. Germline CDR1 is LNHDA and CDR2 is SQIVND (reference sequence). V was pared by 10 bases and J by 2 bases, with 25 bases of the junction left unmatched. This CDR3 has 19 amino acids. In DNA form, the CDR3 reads TGTGCCACAGGCTCGAACTTGGGACTAGATCGTCTTCCTACCTACGAGCAGTACTTC. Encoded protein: CATGSNLGLDRLPTYEQYF.

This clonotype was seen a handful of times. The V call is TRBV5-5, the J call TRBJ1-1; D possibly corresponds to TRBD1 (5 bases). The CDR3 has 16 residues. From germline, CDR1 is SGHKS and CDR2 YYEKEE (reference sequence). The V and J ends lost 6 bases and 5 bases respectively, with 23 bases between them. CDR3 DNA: TGTGCCAGCACCCGACTCCGGGCAGGGTCTGGGACTGAAGCTTTCTTT. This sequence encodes CASTRLRAGSGTEAFF.

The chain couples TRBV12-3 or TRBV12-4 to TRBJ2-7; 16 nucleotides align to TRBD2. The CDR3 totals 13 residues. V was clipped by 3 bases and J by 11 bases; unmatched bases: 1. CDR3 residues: CASSFGTSGGEYF. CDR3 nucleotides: TGTGCCAGCAGTTTCGGGACTAGCGGGGGGGAGTACTTC.

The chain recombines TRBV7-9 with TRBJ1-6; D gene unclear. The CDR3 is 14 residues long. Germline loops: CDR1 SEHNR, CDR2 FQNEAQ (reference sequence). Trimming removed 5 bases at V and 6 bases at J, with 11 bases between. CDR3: CASSTVGPNSPLHF. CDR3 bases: TGTGCCAGCAGCACCGTGGGCCCTAATTCACCCCTCCACTTT.

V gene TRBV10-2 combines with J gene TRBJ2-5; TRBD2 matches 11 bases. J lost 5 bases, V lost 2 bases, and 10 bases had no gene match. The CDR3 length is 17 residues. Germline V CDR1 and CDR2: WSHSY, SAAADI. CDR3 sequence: CASSEIAGGPGGETQYF. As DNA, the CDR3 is TGCGCCAGCAGTGAGATAGCGGGGGGGCCAGGAGGGGAGACCCAGTACTTC.

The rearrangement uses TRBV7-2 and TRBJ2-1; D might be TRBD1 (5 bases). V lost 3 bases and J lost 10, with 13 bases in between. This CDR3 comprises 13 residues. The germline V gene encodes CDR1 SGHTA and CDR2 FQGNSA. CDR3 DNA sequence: TGTGCCAGCAGCTTGCAGGGCCGTCAGGAGCAGTTCTTC. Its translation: CASSLQGRQEQFF. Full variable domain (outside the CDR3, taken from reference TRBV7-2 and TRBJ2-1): GAGVSQSPSNKVTEKGKDVELRCDPISGHTALYWYRQSLGQGLEFLIYFQGNSAPDKSGLPSDRFSAERTGGSVSTLTIQRTQQEDSAVYLCASSLQGRQEQFFGPGTRLTVL.

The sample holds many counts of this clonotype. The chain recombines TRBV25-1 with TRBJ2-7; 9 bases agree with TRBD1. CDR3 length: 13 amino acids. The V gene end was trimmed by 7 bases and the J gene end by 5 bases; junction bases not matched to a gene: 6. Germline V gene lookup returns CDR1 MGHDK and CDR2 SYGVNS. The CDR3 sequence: CASIKQGANEQYF. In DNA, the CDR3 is TGTGCCAGCATTAAACAGGGGGCAAACGAGCAGTACTTC.

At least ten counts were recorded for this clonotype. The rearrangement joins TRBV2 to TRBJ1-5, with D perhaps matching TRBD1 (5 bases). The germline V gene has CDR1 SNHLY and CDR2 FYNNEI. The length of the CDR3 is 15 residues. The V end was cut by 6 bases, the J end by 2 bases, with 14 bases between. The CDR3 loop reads CASSPGGGGNQPQHF. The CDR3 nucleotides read TGTGCCAGCAGCCCCGGAGGAGGGGGCAATCAGCCCCAGCATTTT.

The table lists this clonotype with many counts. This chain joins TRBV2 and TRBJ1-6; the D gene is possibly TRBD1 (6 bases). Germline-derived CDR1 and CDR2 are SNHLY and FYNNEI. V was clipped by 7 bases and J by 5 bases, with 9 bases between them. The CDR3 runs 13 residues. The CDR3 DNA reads TGTGCCAGCATAGACAGGAATAATTCACCCCTCCACTTT. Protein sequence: CASIDRNNSPLHF.

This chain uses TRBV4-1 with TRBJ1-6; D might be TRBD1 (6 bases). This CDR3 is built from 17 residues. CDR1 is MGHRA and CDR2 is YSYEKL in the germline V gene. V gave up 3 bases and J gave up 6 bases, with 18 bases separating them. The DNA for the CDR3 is TGCGCCAGCAGCCATGGTGAAACAGGGAGGCGTAATTCACCCCTCCACTTT. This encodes CASSHGETGRRNSPLHF.

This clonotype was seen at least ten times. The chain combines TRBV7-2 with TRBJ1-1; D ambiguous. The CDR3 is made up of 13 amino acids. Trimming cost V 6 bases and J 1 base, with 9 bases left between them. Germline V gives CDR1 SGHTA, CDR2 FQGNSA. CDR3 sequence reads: CASRRTENTEAFF. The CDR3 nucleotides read TGTGCCAGCAGAAGGACGGAGAACACTGAAGCTTTCTTT.

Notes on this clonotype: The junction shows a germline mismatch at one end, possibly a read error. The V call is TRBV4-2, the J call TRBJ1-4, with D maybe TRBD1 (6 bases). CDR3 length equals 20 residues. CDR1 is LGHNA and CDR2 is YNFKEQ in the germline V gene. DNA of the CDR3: TGTGCCAGCGGCCAAGATCGGCGGGACACAGGTCCTGCAACTAATGAAAAACTGTTTTTT. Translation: CASGQDRRDTGPATNEKLFF.

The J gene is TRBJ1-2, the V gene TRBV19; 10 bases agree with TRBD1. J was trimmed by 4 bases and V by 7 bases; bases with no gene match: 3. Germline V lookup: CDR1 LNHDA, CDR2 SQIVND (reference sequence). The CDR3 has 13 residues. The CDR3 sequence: CASTRTGGYGYTF. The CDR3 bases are TGTGCCAGTACCCGGACAGGGGGCTATGGCTACACCTTC.

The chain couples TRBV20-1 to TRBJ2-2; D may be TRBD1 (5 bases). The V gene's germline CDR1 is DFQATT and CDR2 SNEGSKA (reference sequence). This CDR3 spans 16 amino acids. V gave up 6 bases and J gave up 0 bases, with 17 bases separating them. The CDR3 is CSALDPREPNTGELFF. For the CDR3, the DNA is TGCAGTGCCTTAGACCCCAGGGAACCGAACACCGGGGAGCTGTTTTTT.